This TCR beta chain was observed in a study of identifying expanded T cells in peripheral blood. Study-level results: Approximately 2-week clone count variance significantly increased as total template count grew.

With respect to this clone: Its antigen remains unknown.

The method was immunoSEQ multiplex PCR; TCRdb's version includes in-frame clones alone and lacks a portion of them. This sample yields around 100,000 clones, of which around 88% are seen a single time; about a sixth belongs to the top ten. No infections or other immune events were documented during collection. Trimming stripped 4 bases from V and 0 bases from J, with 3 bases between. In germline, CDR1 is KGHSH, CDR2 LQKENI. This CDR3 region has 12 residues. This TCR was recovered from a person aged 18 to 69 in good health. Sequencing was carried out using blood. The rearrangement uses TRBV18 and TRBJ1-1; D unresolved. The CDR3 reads CASSRMNTEAFF. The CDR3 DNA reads TGTGCCAGCTCACGCATGAACACTGAAGCTTTCTTT. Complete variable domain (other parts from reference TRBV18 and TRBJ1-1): NAGVMQNPRHLVRRRGQEARLRCSPMKGHSHVYWYRQLPEEGLKFMVYLQKENIIDESGMPKERFSAEFPKEGPSILRIQQVVRGDSAAYFCASSRMNTEAFFGQGTRLTVV.